The next 7 T cell receptor beta chains were all read from a single sample in a study of T cells in lung cancer brain metastases. Profiling relied on immunoSEQ multiplex PCR, and the TCRdb table lists in-frame clones only, not all of them. The sample has thousands of clones, roughly 84% seen once; the top ten hold 2.5% to 3.5%. Source material: tumor tissue from the primary lung tumor. The source is a woman between 50 and 59 years old with non-small cell lung cancer.

The rearrangement links TRBV6-5 to TRBJ1-1; no definite D call. The CDR3 totals 13 residues. Per germline, CDR1 MNHEY and CDR2 SVGAGI. Trimming stripped 11 bases from V and 6 bases from J, with 19 bases between. The CDR3 DNA follows: TGTGCCGCATCCCCCCGGATGAAAGCTGAAGCTTTCTTT. Encoded protein: CAASPRMKAEAFF.

V is TRBV13 and J is TRBJ2-1; 8 bases fit TRBD1. CDR3 size: 18 residues. The germline CDR1 and CDR2 sequences are PRHDT and FYEKMQ (reference sequence). V lost 4 bases and J lost 3; bases outside the gene matches: 14. The chain's CDR3 is CASSYQGADGRIYNEQFF. CDR3 sequence (DNA): TGTGCCAGCAGCTATCAGGGGGCTGACGGTAGGATCTACAATGAGCAGTTCTTC.

The chain uses TRBV6-4 and TRBJ2-6; no definite D call. The CDR3 has 14 amino acids. Germline V gives CDR1 MRHNA, CDR2 SNTAGT. V was cut by 3 bases and J by 0 bases, with 3 bases left in between. CDR3 sequence: CASSEGSGANVLTF. DNA for the CDR3: TGTGCCAGCAGTGAGGGCTCTGGGGCCAACGTCCTGACTTTC.

On this clone: One end of the junction is discordant with germline, which a read error may explain. V is TRBV7-7 and J is TRBJ2-7, with TRBD1 matching 10 bases. This CDR3 region has 14 residues. The germline CDR1 and CDR2 sequences are SSHAT and FNYEAQ (reference sequence). The CDR3 reads CASSLGTGVYEQYF. As DNA, the CDR3 is TGTGCTAGCAGCTTGGGGACAGGGGTCTACGAGCAGTACTTC.

The rearrangement uses TRBV30 and TRBJ2-1; 10 nucleotides line up with TRBD2. The CDR3 spans 14 residues. With 0 bases clipped from V and 10 bases from J, the junction kept 6 bases outside the gene matches. Germline CDR1 and CDR2: GTSNPN and SVGIG (reference sequence). The CDR3 protein is CAWSVTSGTGEQFF. CDR3 nucleotide sequence: TGTGCCTGGAGTGTCACTAGCGGGACTGGAGAGCAGTTCTTC.

This clone was detected once. The V and J genes are TRBV6-1 and TRBJ2-7, with 10 bases identical to TRBD1. The junction had 11 bases not matched to a gene; V was cut back by 8 bases and J by 4 bases. Germline loops: CDR1 MNHNS, CDR2 SASEGT. CDR3 size: 15 residues. The CDR3 loop is CASATATGGSYEQYF. In DNA form, the CDR3 reads TGTGCCAGCGCGACCGCGACAGGGGGCAGTTACGAGCAGTACTTC.

The genes are TRBV4-2 and TRBJ2-7, with a weak D call TRBD2 (6 bases). Germline CDR1 LGHNA, CDR2 YNFKEQ. Deletions cut 0 bases from V and 4 bases from J, with 13 bases between. This CDR3 is built from 15 residues. Here the CDR3 reads CASSQDWGESYEQYF. The CDR3 nucleotides read TGTGCCAGCAGCCAAGATTGGGGGGAGAGTTACGAGCAGTACTTC.